This note documents a single TCR beta chain sequence. The antigen is undetermined. This sample stems from a study of PD-1 blockade in classical Hodgkin lymphoma. Looked up from germline, CDR1 is MNHEY and CDR2 is SMNVEV (reference sequence). The CDR3 runs 16 residues. Losses at the gene ends were 4 bases for V and 2 bases for J; bases not matched to a gene: 8. All patients relapsed after autologous stem cell transplantation, and brentuximab vedotin exposure varied. Findings of the study overall: According to reports, newly diagnosed patients had lower baseline TCR diversity than healthy donors, and relapsed/refractory patients had lower baseline TCR diversity still. Researchers reported that CD4+ TCR diversity, though not CD8+, rose significantly by C4D1. Patients excluded were those beginning nivolumab under 1 year after ASCT.

The repertoire was sequenced with immunoSEQ multiplex PCR; TCRdb's copy has only in-frame clones and lacks some. The table includes more than 90,000 clones, roughly 79% detected once. The material was peripheral blood mononuclear cells (PBMCs), obtained before the second cycle of nivolumab. V is TRBV27 and J is TRBJ1-1, with TRBD1 identical over 9 bases. The receptor was isolated from a human donor with classical Hodgkin lymphoma. DNA of the CDR3: TGTGCCAGCAGTTCAGCCCGGGACAGGGCTAACACTGAAGCTTTCTTT. It translates to CASSSARDRANTEAFF.